The source of this T cell receptor beta chain is a study of cytomegalovirus exposure and HLA in healthy donors. Looked up from germline, CDR1 is MDHEN and CDR2 is SYDVKM. V was pared by 5 bases and J by 3 bases, with 20 bases between. The CDR3 is 16 residues long. The PCR contained 60 Vbeta and 13 Jbeta primers. Only in-frame clones appear in the TCRdb table, and some are missing; sequencing was by immunoSEQ multiplex PCR. This table has some 40,000 clones, 70% to 85% appearing once. Whole-study results and caveats: Later analysis associated a missense DCLRE1C variant with TCR beta V- and J-gene trimming. With further analysis later on, most CMV-associated TCR beta chains appeared HLA-restricted. Rare sequences made up most TCRs, while some public TCRs were found in many donors. Sequencing likely produced, as an artifact, a cluster of highly shared sequence variants.

In the case of this clone: Its antigen is unknown.

The genes are TRBV28 and TRBJ2-7; D gene ambiguous. The sample consisted of PBMCs. This clonotype was sampled from a man aged 25 to 40 in good health and CMV-seronegative. The CDR3 DNA is TGTGCCAGCAGTAGGCAAGACTCGCAATCCAACTACGAGCAGTACTTC. It translates to CASSRQDSQSNYEQYF.